Reported below is one TCR beta chain. Generated by immunoSEQ multiplex PCR, the TCRdb table keeps only in-frame clones and is missing some. The profile shows around 400,000 clones, roughly four fifths of them singletons. This sample is drawn from a study of blood T cell repertoires in COVID-19. Background on the study: From the United States, Italy and Spain came samples of acute and convalescent COVID-19.

Sequenced sample: PBMCs or T cells enriched from blood (not recorded which). The receptor was derived from a woman aged 50 to 60 who had recovered from COVID-19.

CDR3: CATSDSGLGVTEAFF. DNA for the CDR3: TGTGCCACCAGCGATTCGGGGTTAGGAGTCACTGAAGCTTTCTTT. V and J are TRBV15 and TRBJ1-1; D unresolved. CDR1 and CDR2 from the germline V gene are LNHNV and YYDKDF (reference sequence). The V end was cut by 5 bases, the J end by 4 bases, with 17 bases between. The CDR3 length is 15 residues. Using reference TRBV15 and TRBJ1-1 for the parts outside the CDR3, the full variable domain is DAMVIQNPRYQVTQFGKPVTLSCSQTLNHNVMYWYQQKSSQAPKLLFHYYDKDFNNEADTPDNFQSRRPNTSFCFLDIRSPGLGDTAMYLCATSDSGLGVTEAFFGQGTRLTVV.